Shown below are 29 T cell receptor beta chains from a single sample sequenced in a study of T-cell reconstitution after alpha-beta-depleted transplantation in children. Preparing the TCRbeta library involved the use of unique molecular identifiers. TCRdb processed the PCR reads anew with MiXCR; each CDR3 protein has one entry. This sample has approximately 230,000 distinct CDR3 sequences, with more than 20% found just once. The starting material was PBMCs, obtained before TCRalphabeta/CD19-depleted stem cell transplant. The receptors stem from a girl aged 2 to 10 with Fanconi anemia, due to receive a stem cell transplant.

This clonotype was observed many times. The chain links TRBV7-2 to TRBJ2-3; 8 positions match TRBD2. The germline CDR1 and CDR2 sequences are SGHTA and FQGNSA. Trimming took 2 bases from V and 2 from J; bases not matched to a gene: 3. The CDR3 consists of 15 residues. The CDR3 sequence: CASSLLAGYTDTQYF. The CDR3 DNA reads TGTGCCAGCAGCTTACTAGCGGGCTACACAGATACGCAGTATTTT. Looking up the rest from reference TRBV7-2 and TRBJ2-3 gives the full variable domain: GAGVSQSPSNKVTEKGKDVELRCDPISGHTALYWYRQSLGQGLEFLIYFQGNSAPDKSGLPSDRFSAERTGGSVSTLTIQRTQQEDSAVYLCASSLLAGYTDTQYFGPGTRLTVL.

At least ten counts were recorded for this clonotype. This sequence joins TRBV12-3 or TRBV12-4 and TRBJ2-3; 8 nucleotides line up with TRBD1. V gave up 2 bases and J gave up 6 bases; unmatched junction bases: 7. The CDR3 sequence is 15 residues long. CDR3: CASSLRQGWRDTQYF. CDR3 sequence (DNA): TGTGCCAGCAGTTTACGACAGGGGTGGAGGGATACGCAGTATTTT.

This clonotype was found many times. V is TRBV9 and J is TRBJ2-1; 10 bases align to TRBD2. The V gene's germline CDR1 is SGDLS and CDR2 YYNGEE. The ends lost 4 bases at V and 0 bases at J; junction bases unmatched: 4. The CDR3 has 16 amino acids. The DNA of the CDR3 is TGTGCCAGCAGCCCCCGACTAGCGGGCTCCTACAATGAGCAGTTCTTC. It translates to CASSPRLAGSYNEQFF.

The CDR3 DNA reads as TGCAGCGCCTGGGACAGGGCGAGCACAGATACGCAGTATTTT. This encodes CSAWDRASTDTQYF. J is TRBJ2-3 and V is TRBV29-1; 9 positions agree with TRBD1. Germline trimming cut 7 bases from V and 0 bases from J; bases unmatched to any gene: 5. The CDR3 is 14 amino acids. The germline V gene has CDR1 SQVTM and CDR2 ANQGSEA.

The chain is built from TRBV29-1 and TRBJ1-2; D is perhaps TRBD1 (5 bases). The germline V gene has CDR1 SQVTM and CDR2 ANQGSEA. V lost 0 bases, J lost 4 bases, and 15 bases lay in between. The CDR3 length is 15 residues. The CDR3 coding sequence is TGCAGCGTTGAAGATGTTGGGATGACAGTCTATGGCTACACCTTC. Encoded protein: CSVEDVGMTVYGYTF.

This clonotype was counted between two and nine times. V gene TRBV21-1 combines with J gene TRBJ2-5; TRBD1, the table's D call, was not compared with the DNA. TRBV21-1 is designated a pseudogene. The CDR3 totals 17 residues. CDR3 nucleotide sequence: TGTGCCAGCAGCAATAGTCAAGGGCTTCTCGGGACGGAGACCCAGTACTTC. Protein: CASSNSQGLLGTETQYF.

In its sample, this clonotype was seen many times. The chain joins TRBV9 to TRBJ2-1; 11 bases map to TRBD2. Trimming removed 0 bases from V and 4 bases from J; junction bases left unmatched: 3. CDR3 length: 16 amino acids. Germline V CDR1 and CDR2: SGDLS, YYNGEE. CDR3 loop: CASSVVGLAEYNEQFF. The CDR3 region has the DNA TGTGCCAGCAGCGTAGTGGGACTAGCGGAGTACAATGAGCAGTTCTTC. The complete variable domain, with remaining parts taken from reference TRBV9 and TRBJ2-1, reads DSGVTQTPKHLITATGQRVTLRCSPRSGDLSVYWYQQSLDQGLQFLIQYYNGEERAKGNILERFSAQQFPDLHSELNLSSLELGDSALYFCASSVVGLAEYNEQFFGPGTRLTVL.

This chain links TRBV6-2 or TRBV6-3 with TRBJ2-1, with 13 bases that match TRBD2. After removal of 0 bases from V and 9 bases from J, the junction contained 11 bases not matched to a gene. Germline loops: CDR1 MNHEY, CDR2 SVGEGT. The CDR3 consists of 18 residues. The CDR3 loop is CASSYSSTSGRALFEQFF. The CDR3 nucleotides are TGTGCCAGCAGTTACTCGTCCACTAGCGGGAGGGCCTTGTTTGAGCAGTTCTTC.

V usage is TRBV28 and J usage is TRBJ2-7; tentatively, D is TRBD1 or TRBD2 (9 bases each). This CDR3 is built from 16 residues. Germline assignment: CDR1 MDHEN and CDR2 SYDVKM. Trimming left V 2 bases short and J 2 bases short, with 16 bases between. This CDR3 reads CASSLTGGGRAYEQYF. For the CDR3, the DNA is TGTGCCAGCAGTTTAACAGGGGGCGGGAGGGCCTACGAGCAGTACTTC.

The table lists this clonotype with many counts. The chain links TRBV15 to TRBJ2-1; 11 bases are a match to TRBD2. Losses at the gene ends were 1 base for V and 10 bases for J; bases not matched to a gene: 9. CDR1 and CDR2 from the germline V gene are LNHNV and YYDKDF (reference sequence). This CDR3 is 16 amino acids long. CDR3 loop: CATSRGLAGGDGEQFF. CDR3 in DNA: TGTGCCACCAGCAGAGGGTTAGCGGGAGGGGACGGGGAGCAGTTCTTC. The full variable domain, rest sourced from reference TRBV15 and TRBJ2-1, is DAMVIQNPRYQVTQFGKPVTLSCSQTLNHNVMYWYQQKSSQAPKLLFHYYDKDFNNEADTPDNFQSRRPNTSFCFLDIRSPGLGDTAMYLCATSRGLAGGDGEQFFGPGTRLTVL.

This clonotype was counted many times. The chain has TRBV9 and TRBJ2-7; 12 positions match TRBD2. Unmatched junction bases numbered 1, after V lost 2 bases and J lost 4 bases. The CDR3 contains 14 residues. CDR1 is SGDLS and CDR2 is YYNGEE in the germline V gene. As DNA, the CDR3 is TGTGCCAGCAGCGTTGGGACTAGCGGGTACGAGCAGTACTTC. Encoded protein: CASSVGTSGYEQYF.

This clonotype was seen more than once but under ten times. This sequence joins TRBV27 and TRBJ2-7; D possibly matches TRBD1 or TRBD2 (8 bases each). Germline assignment: CDR1 MNHEY and CDR2 SMNVEV (reference sequence). This CDR3 spans 16 amino acids. Trimming cost V 6 bases and J 3 bases, with 21 bases left between them. CDR3 in amino acids: CASSPGQGGRYYEQYF. CDR3 DNA: TGTGCCAGCAGCCCCGGACAGGGCGGGAGGTACTACGAGCAGTACTTC.

The gene calls are TRBV9 and TRBJ2-3; D possibly corresponds to TRBD2 (6 bases). Germline-derived CDR1 and CDR2 are SGDLS and YYNGEE. This CDR3 has 14 residues. Trimming removed 7 bases at V and 2 bases at J, with 14 bases between. CDR3 bases: TGTGCCAGCCGGTCCACGGGGGACACAGATACGCAGTATTTT. The encoded protein is CASRSTGDTDTQYF.

This clonotype came up a few times. The rearrangement joins TRBV7-2 to TRBJ2-5, with TRBD1 identical over 7 bases. The junction had 10 bases not matched to a gene; V was cut back by 2 bases and J by 4 bases. This CDR3 is built from 16 residues. In germline, CDR1 is SGHTA, CDR2 FQGNSA. The CDR3 reads CASSLSRPYRGETQYF. CDR3 coding DNA: TGTGCCAGCAGCTTATCGAGGCCCTACAGGGGAGAGACCCAGTACTTC.

This chain links TRBV5-1 with TRBJ2-3; 10 positions agree with TRBD2. Germline loops: CDR1 SGHRS, CDR2 YFSETQ. After removal of 4 bases from V and 0 bases from J, the junction contained 5 bases not matched to a gene. CDR3 length: 16 amino acids. This CDR3 is CASSPRSGGSTDTQYF. CDR3 bases: TGCGCCAGCAGCCCGCGTAGCGGGGGGAGCACAGATACGCAGTATTTT. The variable domain in full, with the rest retrieved from reference TRBV5-1 and TRBJ2-3, is KAGVTQTPRYLIKTRGQQVTLSCSPISGHRSVSWYQQTPGQGLQFLFEYFSETQRNKGNFPGRFSGRQFSNSRSEMNVSTLELGDSALYLCASSPRSGGSTDTQYFGPGTRLTVL.

The chain has TRBV7-3 and TRBJ2-1; 7 nucleotides match TRBD2. Germline V gives CDR1 SGHTA, CDR2 FQGTGA. The V and J ends lost 3 bases and 2 bases, in that order; junction bases with no gene match: 7. The CDR3 length is 16 residues. CDR3 sequence (DNA): TGTGCCAGCAGCTTGCGGCGGGGGATTCCCTACAATGAGCAGTTCTTC. It yields the protein CASSLRRGIPYNEQFF.

The chain is built from TRBV12-5 and TRBJ1-5; D unclear. CDR3 size: 17 residues. The germline CDR1 and CDR2 sequences are LGHNT and FRNRAP. The V end was cut by 6 bases, the J end by 5 bases, with 23 bases between. The CDR3 protein is CASGRLRWARPHQPQHF. The CDR3 DNA reads TGTGCTAGTGGGCGTTTGAGGTGGGCCCGACCCCATCAGCCCCAGCATTTT.

The chain uses TRBV4-1 and TRBJ2-4, with D tentatively TRBD1 (6 bases). CDR1 and CDR2 from the germline V gene are MGHRA and YSYEKL. Trimming cost V 3 bases and J 0 bases, with 12 bases left between them. This CDR3 has 16 amino acids. The CDR3 is CASSQYWDIAKNIQYF. The CDR3 region has the DNA TGCGCCAGCAGCCAGTATTGGGACATAGCCAAAAACATTCAGTACTTC.

V gene TRBV27 combines with J gene TRBJ1-5; D not resolved. Trimming shortened V by 3 bases and J by 0 bases, and 6 bases separated the two germline ends. The CDR3 consists of 14 residues. Germline V gene lookup returns CDR1 MNHEY and CDR2 SMNVEV (reference sequence). The CDR3 protein is CASSLVSSNQPQHF. The CDR3 region has the DNA TGTGCCAGCAGTTTGGTTAGTAGCAATCAGCCCCAGCATTTT.

The V and J genes are TRBV20-1 and TRBJ2-1; weak D call: TRBD2 (6 bases). Germline assignment: CDR1 DFQATT and CDR2 SNEGSKA (reference sequence). Trimming removed 4 bases from V and 4 bases from J, with 11 bases in between. CDR3 length: 13 residues. The CDR3 loop is CSATRDRYNEQFF. The CDR3 nucleotides read TGCAGTGCTACGCGGGATCGGTACAATGAGCAGTTCTTC.

V and J are TRBV28 and TRBJ2-7; TRBD1 or TRBD2 may be the D gene (5 bases each). CDR1 is MDHEN and CDR2 is SYDVKM in the germline V gene. The CDR3 consists of 14 residues. V was pared by 4 bases and J by 5 bases, with 15 bases between. CDR3 sequence (DNA): TGTGCCAGCAGTTCATGGGGATTGGGGGACGAGCAGTACTTC. Translating gives CASSSWGLGDEQYF.

In its sample, this clonotype was seen a few times. A read error may account for a junction end that differs from germline. This chain links TRBV28 with TRBJ2-7; D assignment may be TRBD1 or TRBD2 (5 bases each). Germline loops: CDR1 MDHEN, CDR2 SYDVKM. This CDR3 region has 11 residues. The CDR3 reads CASSRSTGLHF. The DNA of the CDR3 is TGTGCCAGCAGTAGGAGTACGGGGCTGCACTTC.

This clonotype was observed a handful of times. The rearrangement uses TRBV7-9 and TRBJ2-2, with a weak D call TRBD2 (5 bases). There are 14 residues in the CDR3. Trimming removed 5 bases at V and 8 bases at J, with 15 bases between. Germline CDR1 SEHNR, CDR2 FQNEAQ (reference sequence). The DNA of the CDR3 is TGTGCCAGCAGCACGGACGGGGTCGGAGGGGAGCTGTTTTTT. Translation: CASSTDGVGGELFF.

The chain has TRBV6-5 and TRBJ2-7; a possible D gene is TRBD1 (6 bases). The germline V gene encodes CDR1 MNHEY and CDR2 SVGAGI. There are 15 residues in the CDR3. V lost 4 bases to trimming and J lost 6 bases, with 19 bases between them. The CDR3 sequence: CASSSAGEVVGEQYF. In nucleotides, the CDR3 is TGTGCCAGCAGTTCAGCAGGGGAAGTCGTAGGCGAGCAGTACTTC.

The CDR3: CASSQPGNPYEQYF. The CDR3 DNA reads TGCGCCAGCAGCCAACCCGGGAACCCCTACGAGCAGTACTTC. V usage is TRBV4-1 and J usage is TRBJ2-7, with D possibly matching TRBD2 (5 bases). The CDR3 contains 14 residues. V dropped 2 bases and J dropped 2 bases, with 10 bases sitting between them. Germline CDR1 MGHRA, CDR2 YSYEKL.

At least ten counts were recorded for this clonotype. This chain uses TRBV7-2 with TRBJ2-3; 7 bases fit TRBD2. Germline values: CDR1 SGHTA, CDR2 FQGNSA. Germline trimming cut 0 bases from V and 6 bases from J; bases unmatched to any gene: 12. This CDR3 comprises 17 residues. The CDR3 protein is CASSLAPSGTIGDTQYF. In DNA, the CDR3 is TGTGCCAGCAGCTTAGCACCCTCCGGGACTATCGGCGATACGCAGTATTTT.

CDR3 in amino acids: CASSRLGTFNEQFF. CDR3 coding DNA: TGCGCCAGCAGCCGCCTCGGGACATTCAATGAGCAGTTCTTC. The J gene is TRBJ2-1, the V gene TRBV5-1, with D maybe TRBD1 (6 bases). Germline V gene lookup returns CDR1 SGHRS and CDR2 YFSETQ. CDR3 length: 14 amino acids. Trimming removed 4 bases at V and 6 bases at J, with 14 bases between.

This clonotype was found many times. This sequence joins TRBV10-3 and TRBJ2-7, with TRBD1 matching over 7 bases. The germline gives CDR1 ENHRY, CDR2 SYGVKD. The CDR3 runs to 15 residues. The J segment lost 5 bases and the V segment lost 3 bases, leaving 10 bases of the junction unmatched. The CDR3 loop is CAISDGVTGADEQYF. DNA for the CDR3: TGTGCCATCAGTGATGGGGTAACAGGGGCGGACGAGCAGTACTTC.

The chain carries TRBV12-3 or TRBV12-4 and TRBJ2-3, with 9 bases matching TRBD2. The CDR3 is 16 residues long. V trimming: 0 bases; J trimming: 5 bases; junction bases outside the gene matches: 6. The CDR3 sequence: CASSLAGAGGQDTQYF. CDR3 DNA sequence: TGTGCCAGCAGTTTAGCCGGGGCGGGGGGGCAAGATACGCAGTATTTT.